These 32 T cell receptor beta chains came from one sample sequenced in a study of T cells in women clearing cervical HPV infection. Assay used: immunoSEQ multiplex PCR; TCRdb lists only in-frame clones, some missing. This sample's table has fewer than 40,000 clones. The sequenced material came from blood buffy coat. These receptors were collected from a woman between 18 and 75 years old with a cervical HPV16 infection that either progressed to CIN3+ or cleared (not recorded which).

As regards this clone: The CDR3 end is not reached by the read, which stops 3 residues before it; the germline J gene fills it in. The chain recombines TRBV5-1 with TRBJ1-3; 7 nucleotides match TRBD1. V was pared by 0 bases and J by 0 bases, with 9 bases of the junction left unmatched. The CDR3 is 18 residues long. The germline gives CDR1 SGHRS, CDR2 YFSETQ. CDR3 sequence: CASSLGLGQANSGNTIYF. CDR3 DNA, as far as it was read: TGCGCCAGCAGCTTGGGGCTTGGACAGGCCAACTCTGGAAACACC.

Remarks on this clone: From the germline J gene comes the end of the CDR3, since the read stops 3 residues before it. The chain carries TRBV5-1 and TRBJ2-3; 11 nucleotides match TRBD2. V gave up 2 bases and J gave up 6 bases; unmatched junction bases: 5. The length of the CDR3 is 15 residues. Per germline, CDR1 SGHRS and CDR2 YFSETQ. The part of the CDR3 DNA that was read is TGCGCCAGCAGCTTTAGCGGGGGGGCCTCGGATACG. This codes for CASSFSGGASDT. The full CDR3 protein is CASSFSGGASDTQYF.

About this clone itself: The read halts 3 residues ahead of the CDR3 end, with the missing end drawn from the germline J gene. The rearrangement joins TRBV30 to TRBJ1-3, with D tentatively TRBD1 (5 bases). Germline V gene data show CDR1 as GTSNPN and CDR2 as SVGIG (reference sequence). V shed 5 bases and J shed 4 bases, with 6 bases lying between them. This CDR3 is built from 11 residues. The CDR3 DNA, read in part, is TGTGCCTGGGCAGGGGGAAACACC. As protein: CAWAGGNT. In full, the CDR3 is CAWAGGNTIYF.

With regard to this clone: The DNA ends 3 residues before the CDR3 does, and the rest of the CDR3 is filled in from the germline J gene. The chain carries TRBV18 and TRBJ1-6, with TRBD1 matching 11 bases. After removal of 0 bases from V and 1 base from J, the junction contained 8 bases not matched to a gene. CDR1 is KGHSH and CDR2 is LQKENI in the germline V gene. The CDR3 runs 20 residues. The CDR3 protein is CASSPPPLDRGLSYNSPLHF. The DNA read from the CDR3 is TGTGCCAGCTCACCACCGCCATTGGACAGGGGGCTTTCCTATAATTCACCC. The full variable domain, rest sourced from reference TRBV18 and TRBJ1-6, is NAGVMQNPRHLVRRRGQEARLRCSPMKGHSHVYWYRQLPEEGLKFMVYLQKENIIDESGMPKERFSAEFPKEGPSILRIQQVVRGDSAAYFCASSPPPLDRGLSYNSPLHFGNGTRLTVT.

A remark on this clone: From the germline J gene comes the end of the CDR3, since the read stops 3 residues before it. The chain joins TRBV12-3 or TRBV12-4 to TRBJ2-7, with TRBD1 matching over 8 bases. This CDR3 contains 13 residues. V dropped 6 bases and J dropped 3; count of bases not matched to a gene: 4. CDR3 region: CASRGTGGYEQYF. The DNA read from the CDR3 is TGTGCCAGCAGAGGCACAGGGGGCTACGAG.

Comment on this clone: The read finishes 3 residues shy of the CDR3 end, and the germline J gene is used to complete it. The chain links TRBV12-3 or TRBV12-4 to TRBJ1-3; 7 bases match TRBD1. V trimming: 5 bases; J trimming: 7 bases; junction bases outside the gene matches: 5. This CDR3 contains 13 residues. The CDR3 is CASSRGQTNTIYF. The covered CDR3 bases are TGTGCCAGCAGTAGGGGACAGACTAACACC.

The CDR3 DNA, read in part, is TGTGCCAGTAGTACCCGACTAGCGGGCACAGATACG. Protein: CASSTRLAGTDT. The full CDR3 sequence reads CASSTRLAGTDTQYF. The V and J genes are TRBV19 and TRBJ2-3; 9 bases align to TRBD2. The CDR3 end is not reached by the read, which stops 3 residues before it; the germline J gene fills it in. Germline loops: CDR1 LNHDA, CDR2 SQIVND (reference sequence). With 4 bases clipped from V and 1 base from J, the junction kept 3 bases outside the gene matches. The CDR3 extends over 15 amino acids.

As regards this clone: The read halts 3 residues ahead of the CDR3 end, with the missing end drawn from the germline J gene. The rearrangement links TRBV20-1 to TRBJ2-7; tentatively, D is TRBD2 (5 bases). This CDR3 has 13 residues. V lost 5 bases, J lost 3 bases, and 14 bases lay in between. From germline, CDR1 is DFQATT and CDR2 SNEGSKA (reference sequence). CDR3: CSAPLTRNYEQYF. Incomplete CDR3 DNA: TGCAGTGCTCCCCTTACTAGGAACTACGAG.

With regard to this clone: The read ends 3 residues early relative to the CDR3; the germline J gene fills the gap. The chain has TRBV7-8 and TRBJ2-5; D uncertain. Germline V gives CDR1 SGHVS, CDR2 FQNEAQ. There are 15 residues in the CDR3. The V end lost 2 bases, the J end lost 2 bases, and 12 bases lay between the germline ends. The CDR3 here is CASSLSGGSQETQYF. The DNA read from the CDR3 is TGTGCCAGCAGCTTATCCGGCGGATCACAAGAGACC.

To note about this clone: The read finishes 3 residues shy of the CDR3 end, and the germline J gene is used to complete it. V usage is TRBV14 and J usage is TRBJ1-1; a possible D gene is TRBD1 (6 bases). CDR1 and CDR2 from the germline V gene are SGHDN and FVKESK. The CDR3 covers 15 residues. The V end was cut by 0 bases, the J end by 3 bases, with 11 bases between. The DNA read from the CDR3 is TGTGCCAGCAGCCAAGACAGGGGAAGGGACACTGAA. It codes for CASSQDRGRDTE. The CDR3 in full is CASSQDRGRDTEAFF.

As concerns this clone: The CDR3 end falls 3 residues outside the read, so it is completed with the germline J gene. The genes are TRBV7-3 and TRBJ2-1; 9 bases line up with TRBD2. This CDR3 is 16 amino acids long. Trimming at V came to 5 bases and at J to 2 bases, leaving 7 bases not matched to a gene. Germline assignment: CDR1 SGHTA and CDR2 FQGTGA. The CDR3 sequence: CASSNLGGGAYNEQFF. CDR3 bases read: TGTGCCAGCAGCAACCTCGGCGGGGGGGCCTACAATGAG. Variable domain in full (rest from reference TRBV7-3 and TRBJ2-1): GAGVSQTPSNKVTEKGKYVELRCDPISGHTALYWYRQSLGQGPEFLIYFQGTGAADDSGLPNDRFFAVRPEGSVSTLKIQRTERGDSAVYLCASSNLGGGAYNEQFFGPGTRLTVL.

In regard to this clone: The CDR3 end is not reached by the read, which stops 3 residues before it; the germline J gene fills it in. V usage is TRBV30 and J usage is TRBJ1-5; D is possibly TRBD1 (5 bases). From germline, CDR1 is GTSNPN and CDR2 SVGIG (reference sequence). Trimming shortened V by 4 bases and J by 9 bases, and 13 bases separated the two germline ends. The length of the CDR3 is 12 residues. The CDR3 DNA, read in part, is TGTGCCTGGACCGACGGGGGGTGGCCC. Translation gives CAWTDGGWP. The CDR3, in full, reads CAWTDGGWPQHF.

With respect to this clone: The read ends 3 residues early relative to the CDR3; the germline J gene fills the gap. The V call is TRBV30, the J call TRBJ2-3; tentative D call: TRBD2 (6 bases). V lost 8 bases and J 4 bases, leaving 19 bases between the germline ends. This CDR3 has 14 residues. Per germline, CDR1 GTSNPN and CDR2 SVGIG (reference sequence). CDR3 protein: CAGLRRRDADTQYF. CDR3 DNA, as far as it was read: TGTGCCGGACTGCGTCGGCGGGATGCAGATACG.

As concerns this clone: The read comes to an end 3 residues before the CDR3 does, leaving the germline J gene to fill in the end. The V and J genes are TRBV20-1 and TRBJ2-3; D perhaps matches TRBD2 (7 bases). The V end was cut by 2 bases, the J end by 5 bases, with 23 bases between. CDR3 size: 17 residues. The germline CDR1 and CDR2 sequences are DFQATT and SNEGSKA (reference sequence). The DNA read from the CDR3 is TGCAGTGCTAGAAAAGACGGGGGGCGATTAACAGTAGATACG. Translation: CSARKDGGRLTVDT. The whole CDR3 region reads CSARKDGGRLTVDTQYF.

Comment on this clone: The read terminates 3 residues ahead of where the CDR3 ends, so the germline J gene completes it. The chain employs TRBV7-3 and TRBJ2-1; 10 bases are a match to TRBD2. V dropped 5 bases and J dropped 7; count of bases not matched to a gene: 17. The CDR3 has 18 residues. Per germline, CDR1 SGHTA and CDR2 FQGTGA. CDR3 protein: CASSPKSPLAGYMNEQFF. The part of the CDR3 DNA that was read is TGTGCCAGCAGCCCCAAAAGTCCACTAGCGGGGTATATGAATGAG.

The CDR3 bases that were read are TGTGCCACCAGCAGAGATCTAGGGGGCGTCCAAGAGACC. This codes for CATSRDLGGVQET. The full CDR3 protein is CATSRDLGGVQETQYF. The J gene is TRBJ2-5, the V gene TRBV15; 7 bases are a match to TRBD1. The sequenced fragment ends 3 residues before the CDR3 boundary, so the rest is inferred from the germline J gene. V shed 0 bases, J shed 1 base, and the junction held 5 bases outside the gene matches. The CDR3 is 16 amino acids. Germline loops: CDR1 LNHNV, CDR2 YYDKDF (reference sequence).

Points on this clone: The DNA ends 3 residues before the CDR3 does, and the rest of the CDR3 is filled in from the germline J gene. V and J are TRBV9 and TRBJ2-3, with 8 bases fitting TRBD2. V shed 4 bases, J shed 0 bases, and the junction held 4 bases outside the gene matches. The CDR3 runs to 15 residues. Looked up from germline, CDR1 is SGDLS and CDR2 is YYNGEE. The CDR3 here is CASSTLAVSTDTQYF. The CDR3 bases that were read are TGTGCCAGCAGCACACTAGCGGTTAGCACAGATACG.

As for this clone: The DNA ends 3 residues before the CDR3 does, and the rest of the CDR3 is filled in from the germline J gene. The V and J genes are TRBV20-1 and TRBJ2-5; D may be TRBD2 (6 bases). Trimming removed 5 bases from V and 0 bases from J, with 16 bases in between. Germline V gene sequence: CDR1 DFQATT, CDR2 SNEGSKA (reference sequence). This CDR3 comprises 15 residues. The sequenced part of the CDR3 DNA is TGCAGTGCTCCCCCAGTGAGGACTAACCAAGAGACC. This sequence encodes CSAPPVRTNQET. The whole CDR3 protein is CSAPPVRTNQETQYF.

As for this clone: The CDR3 extends 3 residues past the end of the read, so its final part is completed from the germline J gene. The chain combines TRBV6-2 or TRBV6-3 with TRBJ2-5; 7 bases agree with TRBD2. The CDR3 consists of 14 residues. V gave up 11 bases and J gave up 2 bases; unmatched junction bases: 11. Per germline, CDR1 MNHEY and CDR2 SVGEGT. CDR3 protein: CALSVGTTQETQYF. CDR3 bases read: TGTGCCCTATCCGTAGGGACTACTCAAGAGACC.

Concerning this clone: With the read ending 3 residues before the CDR3 end, the germline J gene is used to fill in that end. The gene calls are TRBV20-1 and TRBJ1-1; 7 nucleotides agree with TRBD1. Germline CDR1 DFQATT, CDR2 SNEGSKA (reference sequence). This CDR3 comprises 16 residues. Germline trimming cut 4 bases from V and 7 bases from J; bases unmatched to any gene: 18. CDR3 DNA (partial): TGCAGTGCTACCCCCCCGACAGGGCGGAAGGGGGATGAA. Its translation: CSATPPTGRKGDE. The full CDR3 protein reads CSATPPTGRKGDEAFF.

As to this clone: The read ends 3 residues before the CDR3 terminus; that terminus is restored from the germline J gene. The chain recombines TRBV18 with TRBJ2-5; the D is unclear. This CDR3 spans 12 amino acids. V was trimmed by 3 bases and J by 2 bases, leaving 4 bases between them. Germline loops: CDR1 KGHSH, CDR2 LQKENI. CDR3: CASSPGQETQYF. Partial CDR3 DNA: TGTGCCAGCTCACCCGGTCAAGAGACC.

As concerns this clone: The read is 3 residues too short to cover the CDR3 end, so that end is filled in from the germline J gene. The genes are TRBV4-1 and TRBJ1-2; TRBD1 aligns across 7 bases. The junction had 9 bases not matched to a gene; V was cut back by 3 bases and J by 5 bases. CDR1 is MGHRA, CDR2 YSYEKL, per germline. CDR3 length equals 15 residues. Incomplete CDR3 DNA: TGCGCCAGCAGCCACTTGCCCTCAGGGGGATATGGC. The encoded protein is CASSHLPSGGYG. The entire CDR3 is CASSHLPSGGYGYTF.

Regarding this clone: The read terminates 3 residues ahead of where the CDR3 ends, so the germline J gene completes it. This chain connects TRBV2 to TRBJ2-3, with TRBD2 matching 14 bases. The V segment lost 7 bases and the J segment 5 bases; nucleotides outside the gene matches: 5. In germline, CDR1 is SNHLY, CDR2 FYNNEI. The CDR3 has 15 amino acids. The DNA read from the CDR3 is TGTGCCAGCAAGAGACTAGCGGGGGGGGGAGATACG. Its translation: CASKRLAGGGDT. Given in full, the CDR3 is CASKRLAGGGDTQYF.

About this clone itself: The read ends 3 residues before the CDR3 terminus; that terminus is restored from the germline J gene. The chain links TRBV14 to TRBJ1-2, with TRBD1 matching 7 bases. Germline values: CDR1 SGHDN, CDR2 FVKESK. The CDR3 is 13 residues long. Germline trimming cut 3 bases from V and 7 bases from J; bases unmatched to any gene: 5. CDR3 in amino acids: CASSQDRIGGYTF. The sequenced CDR3 bases are TGTGCCAGCAGCCAGGACAGGATCGGTGGC.

Remarks on this clone: Other DNA sequences in this specimen translate into the identical CDR3. The CDR3 DNA, read in part, is TGTGCCAGCAGTGAAGCAGGGGGCCAAGAGACC. Its protein product is CASSEAGGQET. The CDR3 in its entirety is CASSEAGGQETQYF. J is TRBJ2-5 and V is TRBV6-1, with a tentative D call TRBD1 (6 bases). The read falls 3 residues short of the CDR3 end, and the missing part is taken from the germline J gene. Germline V CDR1 and CDR2: MNHNS, SASEGT. V was clipped by 0 bases and J by 1 base, with 6 bases between them. This CDR3 region has 14 residues.

In regard to this clone: From the germline J gene comes the end of the CDR3, since the read stops 3 residues before it. The chain has TRBV2 and TRBJ2-1; D perhaps matches TRBD1 (6 bases). The V and J ends lost 2 bases and 4 bases respectively, with 18 bases between them. Germline V gene lookup returns CDR1 SNHLY and CDR2 FYNNEI. This CDR3 region has 17 residues. CDR3 DNA (partial): TGTGCCAGCAGTGAATATGGGACATCGAATTCTTACAATGAG. This encodes CASSEYGTSNSYNE. The whole CDR3 protein is CASSEYGTSNSYNEQFF.

Turning to this clone: Read coverage stops 3 residues before the CDR3 terminus; the germline J gene supplies the remainder. The V and J genes are TRBV19 and TRBJ2-4, with 8 bases matching TRBD1. The J segment lost 9 bases and the V segment lost 4 bases, leaving 11 bases of the junction unmatched. This CDR3 spans 15 amino acids. Germline values: CDR1 LNHDA, CDR2 SQIVND (reference sequence). The covered CDR3 bases are TGTGCCAGTAGTACTCCGGGACAGGTGTTCGGCATT. It is translated as CASSTPGQVFGI. The full CDR3 protein is CASSTPGQVFGIQYF.

About this clone itself: The CDR3 goes on 3 residues after the read ends, and that part is filled in from the germline J gene. This rearrangement joins TRBV29-1 to TRBJ2-3; a weak D match, TRBD1 (5 bases). The length of the CDR3 is 12 residues. Trimming pared 5 bases from V and 1 base from J, leaving 7 bases between. Germline V lookup: CDR1 SQVTM, CDR2 ANQGSEA. The DNA read from the CDR3 is TGCAGCGTTCCGACAGGCACAGATACG. It encodes CSVPTGTDT. In full, the CDR3 is CSVPTGTDTQYF.

Worth noting for this clone: The read ends 3 residues early relative to the CDR3; the germline J gene fills the gap. The J gene is TRBJ2-3, the V gene TRBV5-1; 8 positions agree with TRBD2. The germline V gene has CDR1 SGHRS and CDR2 YFSETQ. The CDR3 spans 14 residues. V gave up 4 bases and J gave up 5 bases; unmatched junction bases: 6. The sequenced part of the CDR3 DNA is TGCGCCAGCAGCCAGGGACTAGTGCTAGATACG. Amino acid sequence: CASSQGLVLDT. The full-length CDR3 reads as CASSQGLVLDTQYF.

Concerning this clone: The observed sequence ends 3 residues before the CDR3 terminus, with the missing tail filled in from the germline J gene. The chain couples TRBV19 to TRBJ2-7, with unresolved D. The CDR3 runs to 12 residues. Trimming shortened V by 2 bases and J by 3 bases, and 5 bases separated the two germline ends. CDR1 is LNHDA, CDR2 SQIVND, per germline (reference sequence). CDR3 amino acids: CASSIPHYEQYF. The part of the CDR3 DNA that was read is TGTGCCAGTAGTATACCACACTACGAG. Full variable domain (rest looked up from reference TRBV19 and TRBJ2-7): DGGITQSPKYLFRKEGQNVTLSCEQNLNHDAMYWYRQDPGQGLRLIYYSQIVNDFQKGDIAEGYSVSREKKESFPLTVTSAQKNPTAFYLCASSIPHYEQYFGPGTRLTVT.

With regard to this clone: The CDR3 end falls 3 residues outside the read, so it is completed with the germline J gene. The chain has TRBV5-1 and TRBJ2-1; a possible D gene is TRBD2 (6 bases). Germline-derived CDR1 and CDR2 are SGHRS and YFSETQ. V was pared by 6 bases and J by 8 bases, with 21 bases between. The length of the CDR3 is 15 residues. The sequenced CDR3 bases are TGCGCCAGCACCTACCCCGTAGCGGATCGGGATGAG. Its protein is CASTYPVADRDE. The full CDR3 is CASTYPVADRDEQFF. Looking up the rest from reference TRBV5-1 and TRBJ2-1 gives the full variable domain: KAGVTQTPRYLIKTRGQQVTLSCSPISGHRSVSWYQQTPGQGLQFLFEYFSETQRNKGNFPGRFSGRQFSNSRSEMNVSTLELGDSALYLCASTYPVADRDEQFFGPGTRLTVL.

The CDR3 is CASSIVQGATEAFF. The covered CDR3 bases are TGTGCCAGTAGTATAGTTCAGGGAGCCACTGAA. J is TRBJ1-1 and V is TRBV19; possibly TRBD1 for D (5 bases). The read ends 3 residues shy of where the CDR3 ends; the end is completed using the germline J gene. This CDR3 region has 14 residues. The germline V and J ends were trimmed by 1 base and 4 bases, with 10 bases remaining between them. Germline assignment: CDR1 LNHDA and CDR2 SQIVND (reference sequence). Filled out from reference TRBV19 and TRBJ1-1, the complete variable domain reads DGGITQSPKYLFRKEGQNVTLSCEQNLNHDAMYWYRQDPGQGLRLIYYSQIVNDFQKGDIAEGYSVSREKKESFPLTVTSAQKNPTAFYLCASSIVQGATEAFFGQGTRLTVV.